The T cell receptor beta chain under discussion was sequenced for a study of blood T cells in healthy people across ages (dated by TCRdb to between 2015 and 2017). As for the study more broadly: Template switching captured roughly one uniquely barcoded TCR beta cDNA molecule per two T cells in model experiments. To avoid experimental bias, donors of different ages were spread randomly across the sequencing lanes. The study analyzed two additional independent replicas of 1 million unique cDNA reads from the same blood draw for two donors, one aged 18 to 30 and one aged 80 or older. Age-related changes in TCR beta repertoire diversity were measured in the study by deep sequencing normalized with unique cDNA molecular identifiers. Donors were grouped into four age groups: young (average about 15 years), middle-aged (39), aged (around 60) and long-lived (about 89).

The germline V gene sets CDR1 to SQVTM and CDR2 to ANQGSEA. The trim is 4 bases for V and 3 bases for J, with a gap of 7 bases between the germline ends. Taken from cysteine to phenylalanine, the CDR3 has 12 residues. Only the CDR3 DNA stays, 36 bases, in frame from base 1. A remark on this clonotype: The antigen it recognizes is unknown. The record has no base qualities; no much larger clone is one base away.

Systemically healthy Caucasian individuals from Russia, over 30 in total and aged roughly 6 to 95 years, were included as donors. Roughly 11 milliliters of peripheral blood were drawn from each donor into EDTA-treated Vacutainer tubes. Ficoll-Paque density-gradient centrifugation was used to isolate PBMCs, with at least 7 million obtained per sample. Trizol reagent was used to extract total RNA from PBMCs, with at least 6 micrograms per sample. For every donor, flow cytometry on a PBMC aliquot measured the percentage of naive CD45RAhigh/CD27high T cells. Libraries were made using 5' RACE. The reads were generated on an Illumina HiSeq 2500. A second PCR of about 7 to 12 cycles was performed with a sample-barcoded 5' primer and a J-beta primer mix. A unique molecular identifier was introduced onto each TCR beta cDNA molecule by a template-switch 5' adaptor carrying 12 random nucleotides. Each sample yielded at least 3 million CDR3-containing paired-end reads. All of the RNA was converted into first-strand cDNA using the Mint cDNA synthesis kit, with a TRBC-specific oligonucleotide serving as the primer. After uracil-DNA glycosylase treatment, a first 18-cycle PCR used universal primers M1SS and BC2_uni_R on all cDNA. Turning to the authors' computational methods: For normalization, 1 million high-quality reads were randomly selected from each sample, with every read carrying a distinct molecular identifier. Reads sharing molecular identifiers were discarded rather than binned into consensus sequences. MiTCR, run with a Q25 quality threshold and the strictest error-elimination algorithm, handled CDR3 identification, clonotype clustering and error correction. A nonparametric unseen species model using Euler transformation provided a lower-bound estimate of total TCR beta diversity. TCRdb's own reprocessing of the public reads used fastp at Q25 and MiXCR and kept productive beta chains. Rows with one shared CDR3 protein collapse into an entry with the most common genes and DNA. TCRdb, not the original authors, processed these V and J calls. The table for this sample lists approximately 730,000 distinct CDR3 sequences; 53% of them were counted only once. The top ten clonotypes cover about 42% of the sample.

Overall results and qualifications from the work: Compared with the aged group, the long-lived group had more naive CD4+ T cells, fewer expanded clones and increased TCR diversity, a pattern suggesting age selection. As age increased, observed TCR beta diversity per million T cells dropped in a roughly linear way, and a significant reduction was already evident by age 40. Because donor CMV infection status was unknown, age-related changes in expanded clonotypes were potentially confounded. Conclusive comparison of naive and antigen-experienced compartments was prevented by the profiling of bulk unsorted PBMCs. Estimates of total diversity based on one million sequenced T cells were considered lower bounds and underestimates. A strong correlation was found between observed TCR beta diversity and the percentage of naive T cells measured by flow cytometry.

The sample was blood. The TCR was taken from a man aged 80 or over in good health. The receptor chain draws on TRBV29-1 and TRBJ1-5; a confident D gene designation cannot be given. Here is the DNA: TGCAGCGTTGGCTACTCCAATCAGCCCCAGCATTTT. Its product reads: CSVGYSNQPQHF.